This T cell receptor beta chain was sequenced during a study of early T cells in non-severe SARS-CoV-2 infection. For the study at large: Bulk RNA isolated from unsorted whole blood underwent sequencing; chains were not paired.

CDR1 is SQVTM and CDR2 is ANQGSEA in the germline V gene. V lost 4 bases to trimming and J lost 0 bases, with 7 bases between them. The CDR3 contains 12 residues. Individual cDNA molecules carried attached unique molecular identifiers. TCRdb reprocessed the 5' RACE reads via MiXCR and lists one record per CDR3 protein. The sample records approximately 50,000 distinct CDR3 sequences, around 8% being singletons. Overall study findings and caveats: Missing private and CD4 specificities, VDJdb matching favored anti-spike CD8 responses.

In this sample, this clonotype turned up many times. Antigen specificity is unknown. This TCR was recovered from an adult who was a healthcare worker with PCR-confirmed SARS-CoV-2 infection or an uninfected control (not recorded which). J is TRBJ2-7 and V is TRBV29-1; D unresolved. Sequences were obtained from whole blood. The CDR3 spells CSVVSSSYEQYF. For the CDR3, the DNA is TGCAGCGTTGTGTCGAGCTCCTACGAGCAGTACTTC.